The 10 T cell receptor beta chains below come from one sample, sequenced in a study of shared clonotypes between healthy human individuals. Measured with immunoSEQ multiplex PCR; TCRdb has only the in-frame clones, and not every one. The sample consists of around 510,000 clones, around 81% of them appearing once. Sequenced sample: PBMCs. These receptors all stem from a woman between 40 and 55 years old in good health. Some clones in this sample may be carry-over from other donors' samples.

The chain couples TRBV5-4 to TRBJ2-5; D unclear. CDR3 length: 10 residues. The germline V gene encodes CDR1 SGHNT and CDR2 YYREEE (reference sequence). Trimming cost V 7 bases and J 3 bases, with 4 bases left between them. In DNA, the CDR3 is TGTGCCAGCGGAAAAGAGACCCAGTACTTC. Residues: CASGKETQYF.

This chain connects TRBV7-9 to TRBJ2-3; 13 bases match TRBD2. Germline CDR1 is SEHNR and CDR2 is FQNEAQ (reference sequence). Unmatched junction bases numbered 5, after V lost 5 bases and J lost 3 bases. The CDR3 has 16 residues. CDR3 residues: CASSETSGRFTDTQYF. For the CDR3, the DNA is TGTGCCAGCAGCGAGACTAGCGGGAGGTTTACAGATACGCAGTATTTT.

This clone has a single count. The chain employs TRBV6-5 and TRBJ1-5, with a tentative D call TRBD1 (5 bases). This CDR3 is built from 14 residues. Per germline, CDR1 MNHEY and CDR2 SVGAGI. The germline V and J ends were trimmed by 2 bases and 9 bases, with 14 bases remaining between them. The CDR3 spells CASSYDGGVGPQHF. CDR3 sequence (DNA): TGTGCCAGCAGTTACGACGGGGGGGTGGGGCCCCAGCATTTT.

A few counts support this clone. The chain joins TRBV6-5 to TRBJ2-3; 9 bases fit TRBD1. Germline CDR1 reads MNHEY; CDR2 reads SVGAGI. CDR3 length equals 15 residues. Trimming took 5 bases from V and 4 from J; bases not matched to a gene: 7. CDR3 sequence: CASSDYGTGPDTQYF. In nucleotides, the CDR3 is TGTGCCAGCAGTGACTACGGGACAGGGCCAGATACGCAGTATTTT.

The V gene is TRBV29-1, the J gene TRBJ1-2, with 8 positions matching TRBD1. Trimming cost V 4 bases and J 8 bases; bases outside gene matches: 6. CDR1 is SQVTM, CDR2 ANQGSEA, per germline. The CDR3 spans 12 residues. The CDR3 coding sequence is TGCAGCGTTGGGACAGGGACATTGGGCTACACCTTC. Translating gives CSVGTGTLGYTF.

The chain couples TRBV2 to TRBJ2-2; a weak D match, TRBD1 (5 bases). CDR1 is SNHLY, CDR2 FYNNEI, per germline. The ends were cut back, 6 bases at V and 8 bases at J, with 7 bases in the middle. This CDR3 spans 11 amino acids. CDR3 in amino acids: CASRAGGELFF. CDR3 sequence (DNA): TGTGCCAGCAGGGCAGGGGGGGAGCTGTTTTTT.

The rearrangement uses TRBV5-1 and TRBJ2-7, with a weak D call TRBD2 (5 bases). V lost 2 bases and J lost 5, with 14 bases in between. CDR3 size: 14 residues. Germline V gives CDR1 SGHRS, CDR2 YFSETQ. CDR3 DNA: TGCGCCAGCAGCTTAGCCCCTCCTAGCAACGAGCAGTACTTC. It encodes CASSLAPPSNEQYF.

CDR3 protein: CSVFKTGATEAFF. The CDR3 DNA reads as TGCAGCGTTTTCAAGACAGGGGCCACTGAAGCTTTCTTT. The chain joins TRBV29-1 to TRBJ1-1; TRBD1 aligns across 8 bases. The V and J ends lost 5 bases and 4 bases, in that order; junction bases with no gene match: 6. Germline V CDR1 and CDR2: SQVTM, ANQGSEA. The CDR3 totals 13 residues.

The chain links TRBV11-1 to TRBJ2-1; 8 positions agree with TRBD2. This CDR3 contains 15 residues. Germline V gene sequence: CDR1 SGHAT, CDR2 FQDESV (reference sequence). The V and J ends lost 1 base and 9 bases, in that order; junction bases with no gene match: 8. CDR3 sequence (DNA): TGTGCCAGCAGCTTAGTATCTAGCGGGCCCGGTGAGCAGTTCTTC. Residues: CASSLVSSGPGEQFF.

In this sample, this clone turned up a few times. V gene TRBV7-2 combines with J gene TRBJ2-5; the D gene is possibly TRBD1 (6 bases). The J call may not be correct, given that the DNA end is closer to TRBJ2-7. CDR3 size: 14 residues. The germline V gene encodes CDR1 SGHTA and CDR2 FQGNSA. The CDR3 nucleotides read TGTGCCAGCAGCTCTAACACAGGGCCCTACGAGCAGTACTTC. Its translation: CASSSNTGPYEQYF.